These 23 T cell receptor beta chains share one sample of origin, sequenced in a study of neurological immune-mediated disorders. Via MiXCR, TCRdb re-called the 5' RACE reads, giving one row per CDR3 protein. In the table there are over 65,000 distinct CDR3 sequences, around a tenth of which are singletons. Material for sequencing was PBMCs. Source of these receptors: a man in his fifties or sixties in good health.

This clonotype appeared many times. The junction does not match germline at one end; this may be a read error. V usage is TRBV7-2 and J usage is TRBJ2-1, with 13 bases fitting TRBD2. This CDR3 region has 13 residues. Germline loops: CDR1 SGHTA, CDR2 FQGNSA. The CDR3 nucleotides are TGTGCCAGCAGCTCCCGACTAGCGGGGGGCCTCCACTTC. It codes for CASSSRLAGGLHF.

There are many counts of this clonotype. The V call is TRBV20-1, the J call TRBJ2-3; maybe TRBD1 (5 bases). Trimming shortened V by 0 bases and J by 5 bases, and 15 bases separated the two germline ends. The CDR3 covers 15 residues. Germline assignment: CDR1 DFQATT and CDR2 SNEGSKA (reference sequence). This CDR3 is CSARDSQGLGDTQYF. CDR3 coding DNA: TGCAGTGCTAGAGATAGCCAGGGATTAGGAGATACGCAGTATTTT.

This clonotype has at least ten counts. This chain uses TRBV7-2 with TRBJ2-3, with D uncertain. Germline-derived CDR1 and CDR2 are SGHTA and FQGNSA. The CDR3 is made up of 15 amino acids. Trimming removed 2 bases at V and 1 base at J, with 10 bases between. CDR3 region: CASSLWVGGTDTQYF. CDR3 coding DNA: TGTGCCAGCAGCTTATGGGTTGGGGGCACAGATACGCAGTATTTT.

On this clonotype: Being one base from a much bigger clone, this may be a read error. The chain couples TRBV12-3 or TRBV12-4 to TRBJ2-2, with 12 bases matching TRBD1. The CDR3 contains 15 residues. The CDR3, as DNA: TGTGCCAACAGTCACCGGGACAGGGGGCCCGGGGAGCTGTTTTTT. Translation gives CANSHRDRGPGELFF.

This clonotype was seen a few times. The chain recombines TRBV7-2 with TRBJ1-3, with 12 bases aligning to TRBD1. This CDR3 spans 16 amino acids. Looked up from germline, CDR1 is SGHTA and CDR2 is FQGNSA. V was pared by 5 bases and J by 4 bases, with 6 bases of the junction left unmatched. The CDR3 is CASSPRGQGAGNTIYF. DNA for the CDR3: TGTGCCAGCAGCCCCCGGGGACAGGGGGCCGGAAACACCATATATTTT.

This clonotype was counted ten times or more. V and J are TRBV12-3 or TRBV12-4 and TRBJ1-6, with D unclear. The V gene lost 8 bases and the J gene lost 2 bases, with 10 bases spanning the gap. The CDR3 consists of 14 residues. CDR3 coding DNA: TGTGCCAGCTGCCGGGGTACCTATAATTCACCCCTCCACTTT. Translation: CASCRGTYNSPLHF.

This clonotype showed up many times. The chain links TRBV9 to TRBJ2-5; D is unclear. CDR1 and CDR2 (germline): SGDLS, YYNGEE. The CDR3 totals 14 residues. V dropped 3 bases and J dropped 4 bases, with 13 bases sitting between them. CDR3 DNA sequence: TGTGCCAGCAGCGGGGGTCCCTTTGGAGAGACCCAGTACTTC. Residues: CASSGGPFGETQYF.

This clonotype was observed many times. This rearrangement joins TRBV7-2 to TRBJ1-2; D is unclear. This CDR3 is 14 amino acids long. Deletions cut 5 bases from V and 7 bases from J, with 17 bases between. Germline loops: CDR1 SGHTA, CDR2 FQGNSA. CDR3 coding DNA: TGTGCCAGCAGCCCCGATTTGGGCTTCGGTGGCTACACCTTC. This sequence encodes CASSPDLGFGGYTF.

In the case of this clonotype: This may stem from a read error, because a much larger clone lies one nucleotide away. This chain joins TRBV28 and TRBJ2-7, with no clear D. The CDR3 covers 15 residues. CDR1 and CDR2 (germline): MDHEN, SYDVKM. Trimming removed 2 bases from V and 2 bases from J, with 13 bases in between. CDR3 nucleotide sequence: TGTGCCAGCAGTTTAGCCGTTGAGGTGCCCTACGAGCAGTACTTC. Translated, it gives CASSLAVEVPYEQYF.

In this sample, this clonotype turned up many times. The genes are TRBV9 and TRBJ2-3, with TRBD1 matching over 7 bases. CDR1 is SGDLS and CDR2 is YYNGEE in the germline V gene. CDR3 length equals 13 residues. The V segment lost 0 bases and the J segment 8 bases; nucleotides outside the gene matches: 3. CDR3 sequence (DNA): TGTGCCAGCAGCGTAGGTCCAGGGGGTACGCAGTATTTT. Translating gives CASSVGPGGTQYF.

This clonotype is medium-sized within its sample. V and J are TRBV20-1 and TRBJ2-7; tentatively, D is TRBD2 (5 bases). The V gene lost 5 bases and the J gene lost 7 bases, with 15 bases spanning the gap. This CDR3 spans 12 amino acids. The V gene's germline CDR1 is DFQATT and CDR2 SNEGSKA (reference sequence). The CDR3 DNA reads as TGCAGTGCTGGGAGTCTGGAACTGGAGCAGTACTTC. Translated: CSAGSLELEQYF.

This clonotype was counted at least ten times. The chain's CDR3 is CAIGTEYGYTF. CDR3 bases: TGTGCCATCGGGACAGAGTATGGCTACACCTTC. The V call is TRBV10-3, the J call TRBJ1-2, with TRBD1 identical over 7 bases. Losses at the gene ends were 8 bases for V and 5 bases for J; bases not matched to a gene: 2. This CDR3 has 11 residues. The V gene's germline CDR1 is ENHRY and CDR2 SYGVKD.

This clonotype was seen repeatedly, ten times or more. V and J are TRBV7-3 and TRBJ2-7; D is unresolved. Per germline, CDR1 SGHTA and CDR2 FQGTGA. V was trimmed by 3 bases and J by 4 bases, leaving 10 bases between them. The CDR3 is made up of 13 amino acids. CDR3 residues: CASSFGIGYEQYF. The DNA for the CDR3 is TGTGCCAGCAGCTTCGGCATTGGGTACGAGCAGTACTTC.

This chain uses TRBV18 with TRBJ2-1, with 7 bases lining up with TRBD2. Germline values: CDR1 KGHSH, CDR2 LQKENI. V shed 3 bases and J 13 bases; nucleotides not matched to a gene: 18. The length of the CDR3 is 16 residues. The CDR3 region is CASSPPSGGERSRQFF. The CDR3 DNA is TGTGCCAGCTCACCCCCCTCTGGGGGGGAGAGGTCTCGACAGTTCTTC.

In this sample, this clonotype turned up many times. V is TRBV21-1 and J is TRBJ2-6; the table's D call TRBD1 went unverified against the DNA. TRBV21-1 is a pseudogene segment. The length of the CDR3 is 16 residues. The CDR3 spells CAELERGSSGANVLTF. In DNA form, the CDR3 reads TGTGCAGAATTGGAGAGGGGGAGCTCTGGGGCCAACGTCCTGACTTTC.

The table lists this clonotype with many counts. The chain uses TRBV4-3 and TRBJ2-7; no clear D gene. The V end lost 10 bases, the J end lost 3 bases, and 13 bases lay between the germline ends. Germline assignment: CDR1 LGHNA and CDR2 YSLEER. This CDR3 region has 12 residues. The CDR3 region has the DNA TGCGCCACGTACGGACCGATCTACGAGCAGTACTTC. This gives the protein CATYGPIYEQYF.

This clonotype was observed at least ten times. The CDR3 DNA follows: TGCGCCAGCAGCTTGGGGACCCCTGAAGAGACCCAGTACTTC. This encodes CASSLGTPEETQYF. This chain uses TRBV5-1 with TRBJ2-5; D unclear. Germline V gives CDR1 SGHRS, CDR2 YFSETQ. The CDR3 loop spans 14 amino acids. Between the trimmed V and J ends, which lost 0 bases and 3 bases, there was a span of 9 bases.

This clonotype was counted at least ten times. Here the CDR3 DNA reads TGTGTCACGGAAAGGGGCCACGAGCAGTACTTC. Translation: CVTERGHEQYF. The chain carries TRBV28 and TRBJ2-7; tentatively, D is TRBD1 (5 bases). The CDR3 length is 11 residues. Germline-derived CDR1 and CDR2 are MDHEN and SYDVKM.

This clonotype was observed at least ten times. The chain has TRBV7-3 and TRBJ2-1; a possible D gene is TRBD2 (7 bases). CDR1 and CDR2 from the germline V gene are SGHTA and FQGTGA. Trimming pared 2 bases from V and 6 bases from J, leaving 11 bases between. The CDR3 runs 14 residues. DNA of the CDR3: TGTGCCAGCAGCTTAGTGGGGGGGCCCAATGAGCAGTTCTTC. Amino acids: CASSLVGGPNEQFF.

At least ten counts were recorded for this clonotype. J is TRBJ1-2 and V is TRBV7-2, with 8 bases identical to TRBD1. The CDR3 runs 14 residues. Trimming cost V 3 bases and J 6 bases; bases outside gene matches: 6. Germline lookup yields CDR1 SGHTA and CDR2 FQGNSA. The CDR3 nucleotides read TGTGCCAGCAGCTTGGGACAGGTCAATGATGGCTACACCTTC. As protein: CASSLGQVNDGYTF.

This clonotype was picked up many times. As DNA, the CDR3 is TGTGCCAGCAGCCTCGGGACAGCCGGTGAAAAACTGTTTTTT. Residues: CASSLGTAGEKLFF. The V call is TRBV5-6, the J call TRBJ1-4; TRBD1 agrees at 7 bases. This CDR3 has 14 residues. The germline CDR1 and CDR2 sequences are SGHDT and YYEEEE. The V segment lost 4 bases and the J segment 7 bases; nucleotides outside the gene matches: 7.

The sample holds many counts of this clonotype. CDR3 protein: CSAWRGGGDETQYF. For the CDR3, the DNA is TGCAGTGCCTGGAGGGGCGGGGGGGATGAGACCCAGTACTTC. The V gene is TRBV20-1, the J gene TRBJ2-5; 9 bases match TRBD2. This CDR3 is built from 14 residues. The V and J ends lost 6 bases and 5 bases, in that order; junction bases with no gene match: 10. Germline CDR1 is DFQATT and CDR2 is SNEGSKA (reference sequence).

This clonotype came up many times. The chain uses TRBV28 and TRBJ2-6, with TRBD1 matching over 7 bases. Germline V lookup: CDR1 MDHEN, CDR2 SYDVKM. The V segment lost 6 bases and the J segment 2 bases; nucleotides outside the gene matches: 4. The CDR3 spans 15 residues. This CDR3 reads CASRTGVPGANVLTF. As DNA, the CDR3 is TGTGCCAGCAGAACAGGGGTCCCTGGGGCCAACGTCCTGACTTTC.